Listed below are T cell receptor beta chains from one sample, sequenced in a study of cytotoxic CD8 clonotypes in ibrutinib-treated CLL. Profiling relied on immunoSEQ multiplex PCR, and the TCRdb table lists in-frame clones only, not all of them. Of hundreds of thousands of clones in the sample, roughly 70% were seen once. Sequencing was performed on PBMCs, taken after 24 months of ibrutinib treatment. These receptors all come from a human donor with chronic lymphocytic leukemia. CDR3s include the opening cysteine and the closing phenylalanine or tryptophan.

V	CDR3
TRBV19	CASTFTDRALNQPQHF
TRBV6-6	CASSDVTGNSPEAFF
TRBV2	CASSPQGDTEAFF
TRBV5-1	CASSLQGQGHQPQHF
TRBV15	CATSKSRGGAATEAFF
TRBV7-9	CASSSTGTASYEQYF
TRBV27	CASSHQTSGSYEQYF
TRBV10-3	CAISGMQGANYGYTF
TRBV2	CASRGGSGGQPQHF
TRBV2	CASSGLAGSEQYF
TRBV18	CASSNHAGREETQYF
TRBV2	CASRPGTTGTDTQYF
TRBV30	CAWKVQEQFF
TRBV9	CASSVVLAGGTGEQFF
TRBV30	CAWSLGPVYEQYF